This T cell receptor beta chain was recorded in a study of T cell changes during pregnancy in multiple sclerosis. This clone came up once. Clones were read by immunoSEQ multiplex PCR, and TCRdb kept only the in-frame ones, dropping some. The profile shows tens of thousands of clones, 91% of them singletons. The CDR3 extends over 17 amino acids. The V gene lost 5 bases and the J gene lost 0 bases, with 16 bases spanning the gap. Per germline, CDR1 SEHNR and CDR2 FQNEAQ (reference sequence). This receptor was obtained from a female donor in good health, enrolled as a control in a pregnancy study. The material was peripheral blood, obtained after pregnancy. The V and J genes are TRBV7-9 and TRBJ1-4; D ambiguous. The DNA of the CDR3 is TGTGCCAGCAGCCGAGGGAAGGGCCCCCCAACTAATGAAAAACTGTTTTTT. Translation gives CASSRGKGPPTNEKLFF.